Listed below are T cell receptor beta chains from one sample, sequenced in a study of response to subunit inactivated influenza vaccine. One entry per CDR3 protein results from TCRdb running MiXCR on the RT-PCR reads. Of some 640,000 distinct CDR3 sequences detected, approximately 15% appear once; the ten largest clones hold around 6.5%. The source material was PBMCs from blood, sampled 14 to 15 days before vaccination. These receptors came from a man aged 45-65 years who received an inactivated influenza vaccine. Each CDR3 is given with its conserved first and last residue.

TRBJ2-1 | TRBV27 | CASSYNPGLMKYNEQFF
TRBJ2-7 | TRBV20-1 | CSAWQGASYEQYF
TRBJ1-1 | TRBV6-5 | CASSYSTPGQNTEAFF
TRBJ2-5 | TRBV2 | CASSDAQETQYF
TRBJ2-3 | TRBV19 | CASADRPVGTDTQYF
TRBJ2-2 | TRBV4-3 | CASSQDLGQGRSGELFF
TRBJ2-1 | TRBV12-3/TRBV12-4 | CASSLVQSSYNEQFF
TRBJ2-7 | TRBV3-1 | CASSQVQREQYF
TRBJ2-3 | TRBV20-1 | CSARKGPSTDTQYF
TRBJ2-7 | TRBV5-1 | CASSFGRGYYEQYF
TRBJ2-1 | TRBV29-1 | CSVEGWRDPQGYYNEQFF
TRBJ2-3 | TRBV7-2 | CASSPRRTSTDTQYF
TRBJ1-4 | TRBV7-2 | CASSRGGANEKLFF
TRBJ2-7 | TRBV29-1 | CSVGAEQYF
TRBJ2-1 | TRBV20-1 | CSPSGQRFYNEQFF
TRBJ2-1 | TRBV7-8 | CASSLKYYGTNNNEQFF
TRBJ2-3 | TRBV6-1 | CASSLGLDTDTQYF
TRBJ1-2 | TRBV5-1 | CASSPGIAYGYGYTF
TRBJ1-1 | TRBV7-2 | CASSLVNMNTEAFF
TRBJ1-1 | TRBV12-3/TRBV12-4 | CASSPGGRGDTEAFF
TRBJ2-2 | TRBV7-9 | CASSLAQHTGELFF
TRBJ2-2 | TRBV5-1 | CASSWGTENTGELFF
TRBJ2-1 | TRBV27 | CASSLNRVSYNEQFF
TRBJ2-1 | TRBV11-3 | CASSSRGKQFF
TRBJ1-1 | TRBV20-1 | CSAFRQGGMNTEAFF
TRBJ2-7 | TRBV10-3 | CAIRGADLGYEQYF
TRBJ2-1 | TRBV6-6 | CASSATAREQVF
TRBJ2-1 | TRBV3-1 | CASSARGTNKQFF
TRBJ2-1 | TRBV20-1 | CSAPQPRFGEQFF
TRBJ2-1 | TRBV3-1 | CASSHHTSGGASDEQFF
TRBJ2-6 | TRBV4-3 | CASSQEGQASGANVLTF
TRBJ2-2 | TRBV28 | CASSSHPGLAGTTNTGELFF
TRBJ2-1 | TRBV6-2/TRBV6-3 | CASTPTSGGGAYNEQFF
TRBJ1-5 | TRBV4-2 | CASSQELGGNQPQHF
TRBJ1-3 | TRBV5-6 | CASSLGNPGNTIYF
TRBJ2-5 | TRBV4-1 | CASSQRVGWTPQETQYF
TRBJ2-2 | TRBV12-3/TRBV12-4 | CASRDLATPPGELFF
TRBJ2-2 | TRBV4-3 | CASSHPGRANTGELFF
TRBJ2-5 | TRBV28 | CASSWGGGEETQYF
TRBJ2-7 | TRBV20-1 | CSARASNSYEQYF
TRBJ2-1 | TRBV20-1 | CSASSGRTLAEQFF
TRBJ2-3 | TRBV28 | CASSPTGMRDTQYF
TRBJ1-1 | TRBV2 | CASPSNTEAFF
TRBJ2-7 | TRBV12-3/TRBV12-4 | CASSDDRLDHEQYF
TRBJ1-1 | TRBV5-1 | CASSLKQGPRGEAFF
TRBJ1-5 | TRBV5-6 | CASSLNGVRLPQHF
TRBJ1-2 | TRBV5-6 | CASSSVNYGYTF
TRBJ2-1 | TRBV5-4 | CASSFLAGADYNEQFF
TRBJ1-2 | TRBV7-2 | CASSPQGYYGYTF
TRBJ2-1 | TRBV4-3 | CASSQYYQWELAGYNEQFF